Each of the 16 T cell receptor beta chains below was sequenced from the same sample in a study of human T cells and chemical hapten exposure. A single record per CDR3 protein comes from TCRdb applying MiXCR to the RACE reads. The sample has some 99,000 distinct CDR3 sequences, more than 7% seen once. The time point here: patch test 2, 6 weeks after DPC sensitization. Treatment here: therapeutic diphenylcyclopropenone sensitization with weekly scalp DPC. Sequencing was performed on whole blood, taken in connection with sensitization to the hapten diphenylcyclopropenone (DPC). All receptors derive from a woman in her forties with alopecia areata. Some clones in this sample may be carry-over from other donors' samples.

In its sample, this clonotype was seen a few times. The CDR3 DNA is TGCAGTCACCTCAGGGGGTACCGAGAGCAGTACTTC. Encoded protein: CSHLRGYREQYF. V gene TRBV20-1 combines with J gene TRBJ2-7; 7 bases line up with TRBD1. Germline CDR1 DFQATT, CDR2 SNEGSKA (reference sequence). The CDR3 runs to 12 residues. Germline trimming cut 8 bases from V and 7 bases from J; bases unmatched to any gene: 11.

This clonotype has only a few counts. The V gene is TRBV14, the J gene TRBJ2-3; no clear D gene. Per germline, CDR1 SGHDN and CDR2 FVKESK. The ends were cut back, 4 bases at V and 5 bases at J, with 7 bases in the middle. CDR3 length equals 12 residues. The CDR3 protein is CASSLFGDTQYF. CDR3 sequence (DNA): TGTGCCAGCAGCCTCTTTGGAGATACGCAGTATTTT.

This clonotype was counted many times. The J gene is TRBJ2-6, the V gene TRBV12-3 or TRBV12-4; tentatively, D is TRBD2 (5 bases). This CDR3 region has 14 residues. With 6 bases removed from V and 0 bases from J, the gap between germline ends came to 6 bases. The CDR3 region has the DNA TGTGCCAGCAGCGACTACTCTGGGGCCAACGTCCTGACTTTC. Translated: CASSDYSGANVLTF.

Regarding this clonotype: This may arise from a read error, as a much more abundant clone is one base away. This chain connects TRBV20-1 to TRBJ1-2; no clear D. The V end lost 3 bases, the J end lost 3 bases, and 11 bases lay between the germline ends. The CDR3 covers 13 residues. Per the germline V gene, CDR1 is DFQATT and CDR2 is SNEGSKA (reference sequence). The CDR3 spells CSASAVTDYGYTF. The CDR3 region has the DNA TGCAGTGCTAGTGCAGTAACTGACTATGGCTACACCTTC.

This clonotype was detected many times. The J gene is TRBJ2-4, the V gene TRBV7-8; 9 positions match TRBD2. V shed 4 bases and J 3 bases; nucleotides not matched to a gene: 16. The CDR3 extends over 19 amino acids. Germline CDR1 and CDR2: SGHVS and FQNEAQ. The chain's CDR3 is CASSSPSSGGPLIKNIQYF. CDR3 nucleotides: TGTGCCAGCAGCTCTCCCTCCAGCGGGGGGCCTCTAATCAAAAACATTCAGTACTTC.

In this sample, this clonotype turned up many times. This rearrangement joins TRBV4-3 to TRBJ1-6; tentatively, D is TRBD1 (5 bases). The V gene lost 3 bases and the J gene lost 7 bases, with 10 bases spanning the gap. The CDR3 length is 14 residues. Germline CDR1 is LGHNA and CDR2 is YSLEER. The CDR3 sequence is CASSQMQGNSPLHF. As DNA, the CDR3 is TGCGCCAGCAGCCAGATGCAGGGCAATTCACCCCTCCACTTT.

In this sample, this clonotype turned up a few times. CDR3 in amino acids: CTTLGQSKFF. As DNA, the CDR3 is TGCACCACCCTGGGACAGTCTAAGTTCTTC. The gene calls are TRBV29-1 and TRBJ2-1, with 7 bases lining up with TRBD1. CDR3 length: 10 residues. The germline V gene encodes CDR1 SQVTM and CDR2 ANQGSEA.

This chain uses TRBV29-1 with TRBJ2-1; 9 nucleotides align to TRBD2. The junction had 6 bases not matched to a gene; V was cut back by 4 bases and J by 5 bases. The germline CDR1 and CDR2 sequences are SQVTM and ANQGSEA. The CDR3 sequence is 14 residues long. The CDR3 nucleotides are TGCAGCGTTGTGTTAGCGGGAGTAGACAATGAGCAGTTCTTC. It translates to CSVVLAGVDNEQFF.

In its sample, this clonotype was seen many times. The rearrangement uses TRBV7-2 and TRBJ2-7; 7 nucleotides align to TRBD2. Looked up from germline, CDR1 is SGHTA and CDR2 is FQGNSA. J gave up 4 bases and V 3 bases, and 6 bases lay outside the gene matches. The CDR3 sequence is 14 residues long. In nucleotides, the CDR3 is TGTGCCAGCAGCTTGGGTTGGCGGGAGTACGAGCAGTACTTC. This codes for CASSLGWREYEQYF.

CDR3 nucleotides: TGTGCCAGTAGTATGGATCCCACCTGGGGGGTAACGCAGTATTTT. It specifies CASSMDPTWGVTQYF. The chain employs TRBV19 and TRBJ2-3; the D gene is possibly TRBD2 (6 bases). CDR3 length: 15 amino acids. CDR1 LNHDA and CDR2 SQIVND come from the germline V gene (reference sequence). Trimming took off 3 bases at V and 9 bases at J, with 19 bases between the two ends.

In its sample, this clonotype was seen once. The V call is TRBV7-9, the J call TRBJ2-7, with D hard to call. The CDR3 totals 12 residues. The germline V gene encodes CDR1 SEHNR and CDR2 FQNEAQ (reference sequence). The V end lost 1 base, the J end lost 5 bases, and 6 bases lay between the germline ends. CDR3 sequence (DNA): TGTGCCAGCAGCTTAGAGAGCCACGAGCAGTACTTC. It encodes CASSLESHEQYF.

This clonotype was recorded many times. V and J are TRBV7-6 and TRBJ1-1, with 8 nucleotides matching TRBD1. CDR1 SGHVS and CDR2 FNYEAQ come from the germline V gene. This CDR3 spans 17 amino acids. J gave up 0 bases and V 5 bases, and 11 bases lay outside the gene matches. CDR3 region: CASSEINRGTLNTEAFF. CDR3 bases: TGTGCCAGCAGCGAAATCAACAGGGGGACCCTGAACACTGAAGCTTTCTTT.

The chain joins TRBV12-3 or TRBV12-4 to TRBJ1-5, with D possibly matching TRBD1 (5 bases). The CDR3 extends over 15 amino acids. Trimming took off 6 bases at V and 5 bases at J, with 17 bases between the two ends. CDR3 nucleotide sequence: TGTGCCAGCAGCCCTCGACCGAGGGGAGATCAGCCCCAGCATTTT. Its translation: CASSPRPRGDQPQHF.

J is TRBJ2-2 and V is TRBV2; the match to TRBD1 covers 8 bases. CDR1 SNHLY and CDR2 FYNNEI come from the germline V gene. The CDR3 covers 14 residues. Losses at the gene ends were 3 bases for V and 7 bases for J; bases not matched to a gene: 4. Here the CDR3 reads CASSDRGRGGELFF. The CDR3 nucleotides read TGTGCCAGCAGTGACAGGGGGCGAGGCGGGGAGCTGTTTTTT.

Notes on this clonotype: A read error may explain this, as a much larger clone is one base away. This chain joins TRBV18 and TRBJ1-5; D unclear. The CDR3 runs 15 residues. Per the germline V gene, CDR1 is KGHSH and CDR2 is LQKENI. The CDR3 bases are TGTGCCAGCTCACCGACGGTAGATAGCAAACAGCCCCAGCATTTT. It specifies CASSPTVDSKQPQHF.

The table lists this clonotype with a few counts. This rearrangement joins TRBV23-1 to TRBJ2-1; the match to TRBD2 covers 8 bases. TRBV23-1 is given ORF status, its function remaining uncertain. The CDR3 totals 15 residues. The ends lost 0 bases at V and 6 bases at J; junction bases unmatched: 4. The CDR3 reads CASSQSGGLGNEQFF. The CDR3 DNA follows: TGCGCCAGCAGTCAATCCGGGGGACTAGGCAATGAGCAGTTCTTC.